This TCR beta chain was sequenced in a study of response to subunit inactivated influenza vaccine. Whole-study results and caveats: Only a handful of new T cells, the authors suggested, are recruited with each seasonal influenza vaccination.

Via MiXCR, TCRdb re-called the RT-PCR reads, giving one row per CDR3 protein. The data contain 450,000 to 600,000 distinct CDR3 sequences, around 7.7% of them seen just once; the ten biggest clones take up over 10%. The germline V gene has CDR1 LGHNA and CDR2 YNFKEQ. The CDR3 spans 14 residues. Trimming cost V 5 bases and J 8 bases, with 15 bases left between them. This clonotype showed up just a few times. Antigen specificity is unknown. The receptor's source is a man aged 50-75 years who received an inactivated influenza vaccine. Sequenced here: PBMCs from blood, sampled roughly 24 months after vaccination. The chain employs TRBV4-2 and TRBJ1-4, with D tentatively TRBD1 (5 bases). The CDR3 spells CASSSSGTREKLFF. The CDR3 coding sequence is TGTGCCAGCAGCTCCTCGGGGACCCGGGAAAAACTGTTTTTT.